This TCR beta chain was captured by sequencing in a study of CD8 T cells in Susac syndrome. There are 14 residues in the CDR3. In germline, CDR1 is GTSNPN, CDR2 SVGIG (reference sequence). The RNA input was about 0.45 to 1 ug, and it was reverse transcribed with random hexamers. TCRdb re-analysed the immunoSEQ multiplex PCR reads in MiXCR, keeping a single row per CDR3 protein. The sample yields 75,000 or so distinct CDR3 sequences, 94% seen once. The origin of this receptor is a human donor with Susac syndrome. The V call is TRBV30, the J call TRBJ2-7, with 10 bases that match TRBD2. Sequencing was done on a sample of CD8+ T cells from PBMCs. The CDR3 DNA reads as TGTGCTGTGGACGGACTAGCGGACTCCTACGAGCAGTACTTC. Translated: CAVDGLADSYEQYF.